One and the same sample provided the 10 T cell receptor beta chains below, sequenced in a study of shared clonotypes between healthy human individuals. Positively selected for CCR7, the CD45RO-negative cells used as naive CD8 cells excluded terminally differentiated effector memory CD45RA+ cells. TCRdb keeps only in-frame clones here, not all; method: immunoSEQ multiplex PCR. The data contain approximately 1.9 million clones, over 85% of them seen just once; the ten biggest clones take up 1.5% to 2%. Material: naive CD8+ T cells from PBMCs. These receptors came from a man aged 18 to 29 in good health. Some clones in this sample may be carry-over from other donors' samples.

The chain joins TRBV28 to TRBJ1-2; a possible D gene is TRBD1 (6 bases). CDR3 length: 15 amino acids. Germline V gives CDR1 MDHEN, CDR2 SYDVKM. Trimming cost V 6 bases and J 3 bases, with 17 bases left between them. The CDR3 loop is CASRPSGGLDYGYTF. In DNA, the CDR3 is TGTGCCAGCAGACCCTCGGGGGGGCTGGACTATGGCTACACCTTC.

This clone was counted a single time. Different DNA sequences within this sample yield the same CDR3. This rearrangement joins TRBV5-1 to TRBJ2-3; 8 nucleotides agree with TRBD1. Losses at the gene ends were 0 bases for V and 2 bases for J; bases not matched to a gene: 2. Germline assignment: CDR1 SGHRS and CDR2 YFSETQ. CDR3 length equals 15 residues. The CDR3 reads CASSLGQGATDTQYF. For the CDR3, the DNA is TGCGCCAGCAGCTTGGGGCAGGGGGCCACAGATACGCAGTATTTT.

In nucleotides, the CDR3 is TGTGCCGGGGGAGCCAGGGAAATCCCCTACGAGCAGTACTTC. This sequence encodes CAGGAREIPYEQYF. The rearrangement links TRBV21-1 to TRBJ2-7. TRBV21-1 is assigned pseudogene status. The CDR3 loop spans 14 amino acids.

This chain uses TRBV6-6 with TRBJ1-1, with D maybe TRBD1 (5 bases). This CDR3 region has 13 residues. V was clipped by 4 bases and J by 5 bases, with 11 bases between them. Per the germline V gene, CDR1 is MNHNY and CDR2 is SVGAGI (reference sequence). The CDR3 DNA reads as TGTGCCAGCAGTTCCTCAGGGAGAACTGAAGCTTTCTTT. It encodes CASSSSGRTEAFF.

The J gene is TRBJ2-1, the V gene TRBV6-6; 9 bases align to TRBD1. With 4 bases clipped from V and 4 bases from J, the junction kept 8 bases outside the gene matches. This CDR3 region has 16 residues. Looked up from germline, CDR1 is MNHNY and CDR2 is SVGAGI (reference sequence). The CDR3 spells CASSFRTGAPYNEQFF. The CDR3 nucleotides read TGTGCCAGCAGTTTTCGGACAGGGGCACCATACAATGAGCAGTTCTTC.

J is TRBJ2-3 and V is TRBV9, with D possibly matching TRBD2 (6 bases). V dropped 0 bases and J dropped 3 bases, with 17 bases sitting between them. CDR3 length: 17 residues. Germline loops: CDR1 SGDLS, CDR2 YYNGEE. In nucleotides, the CDR3 is TGTGCCAGCAGCGTAGAAGGTTCGTGGGGGGAAACAGATACGCAGTATTTT. Translation: CASSVEGSWGETDTQYF.

CDR3 residues: CASRGRGSNEQYF. CDR3 coding DNA: TGTGCCAGCAGAGGAAGGGGAAGTAACGAGCAGTACTTC. The V gene is TRBV2, the J gene TRBJ2-7, with D possibly matching TRBD1 (5 bases). Per germline, CDR1 SNHLY and CDR2 FYNNEI. Trimming removed 6 bases from V and 5 bases from J, with 14 bases in between. This CDR3 is 13 amino acids long.

This clone was found once. J is TRBJ2-3 and V is TRBV18; D remains unclear. V was shortened by 5 bases and J by 1 base, with 13 bases between the two germline ends. The germline CDR1 and CDR2 sequences are KGHSH and LQKENI. CDR3 size: 15 residues. This CDR3 is CASSDRRMGTDTQYF. CDR3 DNA: TGTGCCAGCTCAGACCGACGGATGGGCACAGATACGCAGTATTTT.

The V gene is TRBV27, the J gene TRBJ2-1; TRBD2 matches at 9 bases. Germline CDR1 is MNHEY and CDR2 is SMNVEV (reference sequence). Losses at the gene ends were 4 bases for V and 1 base for J; bases not matched to a gene: 8. The CDR3 has 17 amino acids. The CDR3 loop reads CASSSYTLAGSYNEQFF. The CDR3 DNA reads TGTGCCAGCAGTTCCTACACCCTAGCGGGATCCTACAATGAGCAGTTCTTC.

The chain employs TRBV9 and TRBJ2-1; the match to TRBD2 covers 11 bases. From germline, CDR1 is SGDLS and CDR2 YYNGEE. CDR3 length: 15 amino acids. The V gene end was trimmed by 3 bases and the J gene end by 10 bases; junction bases not matched to a gene: 9. CDR3 region: CASSASSGRIEEQFF. In nucleotides, the CDR3 is TGTGCCAGCAGCGCCTCTAGCGGGAGGATAGAGGAGCAGTTCTTC.